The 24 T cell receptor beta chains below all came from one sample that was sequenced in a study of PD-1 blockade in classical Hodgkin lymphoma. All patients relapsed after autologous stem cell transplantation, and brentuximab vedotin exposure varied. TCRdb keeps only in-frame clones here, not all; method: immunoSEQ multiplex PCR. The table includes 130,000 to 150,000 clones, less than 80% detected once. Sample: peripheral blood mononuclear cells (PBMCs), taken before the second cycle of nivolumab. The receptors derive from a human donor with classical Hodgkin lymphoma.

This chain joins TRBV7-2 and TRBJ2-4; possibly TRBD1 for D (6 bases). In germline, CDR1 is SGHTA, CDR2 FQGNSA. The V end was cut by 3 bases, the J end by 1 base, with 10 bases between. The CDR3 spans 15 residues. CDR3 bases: TGTGCCAGCAGCTTCAGGGGTAGCGCCAAAAACATTCAGTACTTC. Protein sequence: CASSFRGSAKNIQYF.

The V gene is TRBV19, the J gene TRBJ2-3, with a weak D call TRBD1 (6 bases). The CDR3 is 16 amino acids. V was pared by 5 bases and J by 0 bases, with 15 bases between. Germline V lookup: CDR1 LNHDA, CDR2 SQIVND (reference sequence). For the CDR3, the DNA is TGTGCCAGTAGTTGGACAGCCTCTTCGAGCACAGATACGCAGTATTTT. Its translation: CASSWTASSSTDTQYF.

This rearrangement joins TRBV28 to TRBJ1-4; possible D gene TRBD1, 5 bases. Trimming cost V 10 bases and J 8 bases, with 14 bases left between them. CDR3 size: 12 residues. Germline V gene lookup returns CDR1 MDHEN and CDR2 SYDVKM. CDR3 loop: CATGTLGEKLFF. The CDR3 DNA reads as TGTGCCACCGGGACCTTGGGAGAAAAACTGTTTTTT. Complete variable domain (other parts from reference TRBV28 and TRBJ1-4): DVKVTQSSRYLVKRTGEKVFLECVQDMDHENMFWYRQDPGLGLRLIYFSYDVKMKEKGDIPEGYSVSREKKERFSLILESASTNQTSMYLCATGTLGEKLFFGSGTQLSVL.

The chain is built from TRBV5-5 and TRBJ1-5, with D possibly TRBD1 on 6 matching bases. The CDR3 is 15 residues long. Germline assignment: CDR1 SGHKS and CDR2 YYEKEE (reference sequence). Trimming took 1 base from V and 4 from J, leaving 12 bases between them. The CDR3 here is CASSLWGHRNQPQHF. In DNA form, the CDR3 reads TGTGCCAGCAGCTTGTGGGGACACCGTAATCAGCCCCAGCATTTT. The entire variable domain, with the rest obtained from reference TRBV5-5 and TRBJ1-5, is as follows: DAGVTQSPTHLIKTRGQQVTLRCSPISGHKSVSWYQQVLGQGPQFIFQYYEKEERGRGNFPDRFSARQFPNYSSELNVNALLLGDSALYLCASSLWGHRNQPQHFGDGTRLSIL.

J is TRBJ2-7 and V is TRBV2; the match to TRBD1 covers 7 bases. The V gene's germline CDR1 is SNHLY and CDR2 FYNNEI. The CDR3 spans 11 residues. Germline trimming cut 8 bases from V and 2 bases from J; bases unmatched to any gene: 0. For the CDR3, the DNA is TGTGCCAGCGGACAGGCCTACGAGCAGTACTTC. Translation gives CASGQAYEQYF.

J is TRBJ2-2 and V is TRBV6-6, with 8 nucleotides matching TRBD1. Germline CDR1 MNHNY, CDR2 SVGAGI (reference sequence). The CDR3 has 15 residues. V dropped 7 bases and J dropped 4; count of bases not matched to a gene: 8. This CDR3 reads CASTFAGGGTGELFF. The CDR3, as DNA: TGTGCCAGCACTTTCGCAGGGGGCGGCACCGGGGAGCTGTTTTTT.

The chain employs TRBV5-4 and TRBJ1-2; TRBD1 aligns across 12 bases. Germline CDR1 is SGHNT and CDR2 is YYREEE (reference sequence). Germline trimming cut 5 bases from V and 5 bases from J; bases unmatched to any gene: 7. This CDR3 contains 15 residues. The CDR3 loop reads CASRFGTGGTYGYTF. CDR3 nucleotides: TGTGCCAGCAGGTTTGGGACAGGGGGCACTTATGGCTACACCTTC.

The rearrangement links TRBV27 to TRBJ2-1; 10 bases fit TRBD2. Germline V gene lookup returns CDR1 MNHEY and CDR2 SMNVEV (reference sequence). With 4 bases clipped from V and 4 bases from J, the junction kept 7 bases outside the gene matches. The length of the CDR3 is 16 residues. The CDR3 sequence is CASSSSGTSVYNEQFF. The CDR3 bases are TGTGCCAGCAGTTCTTCCGGGACTAGCGTTTACAATGAGCAGTTCTTC.

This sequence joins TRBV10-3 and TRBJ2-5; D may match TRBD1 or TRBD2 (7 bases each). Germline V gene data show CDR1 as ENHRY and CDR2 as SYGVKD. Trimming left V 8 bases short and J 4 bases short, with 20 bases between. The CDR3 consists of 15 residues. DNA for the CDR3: TGTGCCATCGGCAAGGGAGGGGGCTTTCGAGAGACCCAGTACTTC. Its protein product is CAIGKGGGFRETQYF.

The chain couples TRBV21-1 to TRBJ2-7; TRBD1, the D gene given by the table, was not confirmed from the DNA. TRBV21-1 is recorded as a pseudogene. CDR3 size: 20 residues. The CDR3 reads CASSNPRMEFSRDRDYEQYF. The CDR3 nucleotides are TGTGCCAGCAGCAACCCTCGCATGGAATTTTCTCGGGACAGAGATTACGAGCAGTACTTC.

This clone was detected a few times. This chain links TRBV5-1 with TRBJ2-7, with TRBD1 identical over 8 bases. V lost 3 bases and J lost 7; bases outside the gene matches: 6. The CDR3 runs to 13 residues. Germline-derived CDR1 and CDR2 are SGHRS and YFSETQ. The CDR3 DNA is TGCGCCAGCAGCTGGACAGGGTTCGGGGAGCAGTACTTC. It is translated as CASSWTGFGEQYF.

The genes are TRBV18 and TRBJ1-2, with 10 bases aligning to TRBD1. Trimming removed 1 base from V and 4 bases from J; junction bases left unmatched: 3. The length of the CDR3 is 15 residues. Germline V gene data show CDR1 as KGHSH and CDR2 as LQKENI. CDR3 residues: CASSPLDRGGYGYTF. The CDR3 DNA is TGTGCCAGCTCACCACTGGACAGGGGGGGCTATGGCTACACCTTC.

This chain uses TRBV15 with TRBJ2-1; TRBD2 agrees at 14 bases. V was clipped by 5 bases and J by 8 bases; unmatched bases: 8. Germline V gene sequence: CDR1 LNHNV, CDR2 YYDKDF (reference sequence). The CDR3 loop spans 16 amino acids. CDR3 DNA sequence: TGTGCCACCAGCGGCTCCGGGACTAGCGGGAGATATGAGCAGTTCTTC. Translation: CATSGSGTSGRYEQFF.

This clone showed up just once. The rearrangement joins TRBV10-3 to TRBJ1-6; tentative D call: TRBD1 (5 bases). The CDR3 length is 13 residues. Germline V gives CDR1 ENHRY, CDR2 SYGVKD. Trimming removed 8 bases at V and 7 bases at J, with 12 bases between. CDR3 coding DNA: TGTGCCATCGGGGCAGGGACGAATTCACCCCTCCACTTT. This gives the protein CAIGAGTNSPLHF.

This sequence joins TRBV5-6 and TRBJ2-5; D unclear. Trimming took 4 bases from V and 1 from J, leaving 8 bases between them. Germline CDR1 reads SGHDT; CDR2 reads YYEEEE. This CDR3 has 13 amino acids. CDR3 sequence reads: CASSADLQETQYF. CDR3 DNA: TGTGCCAGCAGCGCGGACCTCCAAGAGACCCAGTACTTC.

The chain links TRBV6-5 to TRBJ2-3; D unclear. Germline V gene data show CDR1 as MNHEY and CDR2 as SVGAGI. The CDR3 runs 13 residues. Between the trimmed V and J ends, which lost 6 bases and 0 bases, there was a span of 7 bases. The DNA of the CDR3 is TGTGCCAGCAGAGGTACTAGCACAGATACGCAGTATTTT. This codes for CASRGTSTDTQYF.

The CDR3 sequence is CASSWMATGEQFF. In DNA, the CDR3 is TGTGCCAGCAGCTGGATGGCTACCGGTGAGCAGTTCTTC. The chain employs TRBV5-6 and TRBJ2-1; unclear D gene. Germline CDR1 and CDR2: SGHDT and YYEEEE. The CDR3 has 13 amino acids. V lost 3 bases and J 9 bases, leaving 13 bases between the germline ends.

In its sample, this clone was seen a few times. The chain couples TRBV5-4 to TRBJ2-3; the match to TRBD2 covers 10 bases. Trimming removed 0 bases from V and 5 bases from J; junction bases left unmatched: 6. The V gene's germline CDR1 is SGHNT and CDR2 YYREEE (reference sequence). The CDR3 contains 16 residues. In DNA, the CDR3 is TGTGCCAGCAGCTTGGGGCTAGCGGGAGACAAAGATACGCAGTATTTT. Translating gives CASSLGLAGDKDTQYF.

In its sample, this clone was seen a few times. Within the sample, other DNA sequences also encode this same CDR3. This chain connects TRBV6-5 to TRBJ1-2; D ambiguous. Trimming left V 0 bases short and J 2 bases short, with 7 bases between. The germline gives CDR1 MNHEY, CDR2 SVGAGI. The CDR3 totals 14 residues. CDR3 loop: CASSYSEGNYGYTF. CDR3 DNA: TGTGCCAGCAGTTACTCAGAGGGAAACTATGGCTACACCTTC.

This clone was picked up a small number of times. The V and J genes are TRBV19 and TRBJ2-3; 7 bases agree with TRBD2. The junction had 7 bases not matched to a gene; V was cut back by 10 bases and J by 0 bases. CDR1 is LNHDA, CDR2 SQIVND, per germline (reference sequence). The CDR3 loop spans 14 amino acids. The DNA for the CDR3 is TGTGCCACCCAACTAGCGCCTAGCACAGATACGCAGTATTTT. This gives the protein CATQLAPSTDTQYF.

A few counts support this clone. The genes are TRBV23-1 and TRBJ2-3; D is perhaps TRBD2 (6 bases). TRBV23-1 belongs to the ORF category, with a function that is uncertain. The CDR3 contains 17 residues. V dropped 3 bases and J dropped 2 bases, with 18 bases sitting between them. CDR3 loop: CASSQVGGDWPTDTQYF. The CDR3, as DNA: TGCGCCAGCAGTCAGGTCGGAGGGGACTGGCCCACAGATACGCAGTATTTT.

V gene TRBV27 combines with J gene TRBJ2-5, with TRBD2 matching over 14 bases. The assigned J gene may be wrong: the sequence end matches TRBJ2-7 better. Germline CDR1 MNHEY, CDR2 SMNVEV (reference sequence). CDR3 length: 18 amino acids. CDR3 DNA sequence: TGTGCCAGCAGTTTATCCCATAGGACTAGCGGGAGGCTCTACGAGCAGTACTTC. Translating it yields CASSLSHRTSGRLYEQYF.

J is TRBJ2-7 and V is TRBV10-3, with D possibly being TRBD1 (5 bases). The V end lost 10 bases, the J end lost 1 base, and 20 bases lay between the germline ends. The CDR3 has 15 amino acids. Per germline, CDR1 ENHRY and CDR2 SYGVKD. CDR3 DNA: TGTGCCACACGGGTAAGAGCGTCAGGGTCCTACGAGCAGTACTTC. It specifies CATRVRASGSYEQYF.

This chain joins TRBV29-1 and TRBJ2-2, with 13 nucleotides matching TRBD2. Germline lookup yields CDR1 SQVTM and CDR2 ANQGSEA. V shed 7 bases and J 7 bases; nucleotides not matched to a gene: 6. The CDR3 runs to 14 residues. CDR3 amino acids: CSGWTSGSVGELFF. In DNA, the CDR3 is TGCAGCGGATGGACTAGCGGGAGTGTCGGGGAGCTGTTTTTT.